The 26 T cell receptor beta chains below come from one sample, sequenced in a study of shared clonotypes between healthy human individuals. Libraries were prepared by immunoSEQ multiplex PCR; TCRdb keeps only in-frame clonotypes and omits some of them. Of about 990,000 clones listed, around 78% are singletons. The sample consisted of memory CD4+ T cells from PBMCs. Subset given: CD45RA-negative fraction. The receptors stem from a man aged 18 to 30 in good health. Some clones in this sample may be carry-over from other donors' samples.

The chain employs TRBV28 and TRBJ1-2, with TRBD1 matching over 8 bases. The J segment lost 4 bases and the V segment lost 5 bases, leaving 6 bases of the junction unmatched. The length of the CDR3 is 14 residues. The germline CDR1 and CDR2 sequences are MDHEN and SYDVKM. Here the CDR3 DNA reads TGTGCCAGCAGTGACAGGGGAACCTTCTATGGCTACACCTTC. This translates into CASSDRGTFYGYTF.

The chain carries TRBV11-2 and TRBJ2-7; TRBD2 aligns across 8 bases. Trimming took 1 base from V and 4 from J; bases not matched to a gene: 6. Germline V gene sequence: CDR1 SGHAT, CDR2 FQNNGV. CDR3 length: 15 amino acids. The DNA of the CDR3 is TGTGCCAGCAGCTTAGGTCCAGCGGGGGTTTACGAGCAGTACTTC. This encodes CASSLGPAGVYEQYF.

CDR3 nucleotide sequence: TGTGCTGGGAGCAGGGAAGGAATGAGCAATCAGCCCCAGCATTTT. Amino acid sequence: CAGSREGMSNQPQHF. The chain recombines TRBV6-1 with TRBJ1-5, with D perhaps TRBD1 (5 bases). This CDR3 is built from 15 residues. Per germline, CDR1 MNHNS and CDR2 SASEGT.

This rearrangement joins TRBV6-1 to TRBJ1-2; unclear D gene. The germline V gene has CDR1 MNHNS and CDR2 SASEGT. With 7 bases removed from V and 3 bases from J, the gap between germline ends came to 12 bases. The CDR3 runs 13 residues. CDR3 loop: CASNLSGYYGYTF. The CDR3 DNA sequence: TGTGCCAGCAACCTCAGCGGGTACTATGGCTACACCTTC.

The genes are TRBV7-2 and TRBJ2-3; 7 bases align to TRBD1. J gave up 4 bases and V 5 bases, and 6 bases lay outside the gene matches. This CDR3 has 14 amino acids. Germline V lookup: CDR1 SGHTA, CDR2 FQGNSA. DNA for the CDR3: TGTGCCAGCAGCCCCGGGACAGTCCCAGATACGCAGTATTTT. It specifies CASSPGTVPDTQYF.

The chain is built from TRBV28 and TRBJ1-3; possible D gene TRBD1, 6 bases. The CDR3 spans 15 residues. V lost 6 bases to trimming and J lost 3 bases, with 15 bases between them. Germline V gene data show CDR1 as MDHEN and CDR2 as SYDVKM. CDR3 bases: TGTGCCAGCAGCCTCGGAGGGGGGTTTGGAAACACCATATATTTT. Amino acids: CASSLGGGFGNTIYF. Full variable domain (rest looked up from reference TRBV28 and TRBJ1-3): DVKVTQSSRYLVKRTGEKVFLECVQDMDHENMFWYRQDPGLGLRLIYFSYDVKMKEKGDIPEGYSVSREKKERFSLILESASTNQTSMYLCASSLGGGFGNTIYFGEGSWLTVV.

The chain joins TRBV5-4 to TRBJ2-5; tentatively, D is TRBD1 or TRBD2 (6 bases each). Looked up from germline, CDR1 is SGHNT and CDR2 is YYREEE (reference sequence). Trimming shortened V by 3 bases and J by 4 bases, and 13 bases separated the two germline ends. The CDR3 extends over 14 amino acids. In DNA, the CDR3 is TGTGCCAGCAGCTCCGGAGGGGGATCAGAGACCCAGTACTTC. Amino acid sequence: CASSSGGGSETQYF.

The chain employs TRBV28 and TRBJ1-3; 8 nucleotides agree with TRBD1. This CDR3 has 16 amino acids. Germline V gene data show CDR1 as MDHEN and CDR2 as SYDVKM. V shed 5 bases, J shed 2 bases, and the junction held 8 bases outside the gene matches. CDR3 nucleotide sequence: TGTGCCAGCAGTCGACGACAGGGGTTTGCTGGAAACACCATATATTTT. It translates to CASSRRQGFAGNTIYF.

This chain connects TRBV7-6 to TRBJ2-5; D not resolved. The CDR3 extends over 12 amino acids. Trimming pared 4 bases from V and 2 bases from J, leaving 5 bases between. The V gene's germline CDR1 is SGHVS and CDR2 FNYEAQ. The CDR3 sequence: CASSSLQETQYF. DNA of the CDR3: TGTGCCAGCAGCTCTCTACAAGAGACCCAGTACTTC.

The gene calls are TRBV11-2 and TRBJ1-2, with no clear D. The CDR3 runs 13 residues. V dropped 5 bases and J dropped 2 bases, with 9 bases sitting between them. CDR1 SGHAT and CDR2 FQNNGV come from the germline V gene. The CDR3 is CASSPGSNYGYTF. CDR3 nucleotides: TGTGCCAGCAGCCCGGGGTCCAACTATGGCTACACCTTC.

This clone came up once. In nucleotides, the CDR3 is TGTGCCAGCAGCCCCCAAGCGTTGTTCCCCAATCAGCCCCAGCATTTT. Amino acids: CASSPQALFPNQPQHF. This chain uses TRBV7-9 with TRBJ1-5; D gene uncertain. CDR3 size: 16 residues. Germline V gene data show CDR1 as SEHNR and CDR2 as FQNEAQ (reference sequence). V was pared by 5 bases and J by 3 bases, with 17 bases between.

The J gene is TRBJ1-4, the V gene TRBV19; D not certain. V was shortened by 3 bases and J by 6 bases, with 8 bases between the two germline ends. The length of the CDR3 is 13 residues. Germline V gives CDR1 LNHDA, CDR2 SQIVND (reference sequence). CDR3: CASSIDGYEKLFF. The CDR3 DNA sequence: TGTGCCAGTAGTATTGACGGATATGAAAAACTGTTTTTT. Variable domain in full (rest from reference TRBV19 and TRBJ1-4): DGGITQSPKYLFRKEGQNVTLSCEQNLNHDAMYWYRQDPGQGLRLIYYSQIVNDFQKGDIAEGYSVSREKKESFPLTVTSAQKNPTAFYLCASSIDGYEKLFFGSGTQLSVL.

The gene calls are TRBV7-6 and TRBJ1-1; 7 bases are a match to TRBD1. CDR1 and CDR2 (germline): SGHVS, FNYEAQ. The CDR3 has 12 residues. J lost 6 bases, V lost 5 bases, and 3 bases had no gene match. Here the CDR3 reads CASSQGGAEAFF. DNA of the CDR3: TGTGCCAGCAGCCAGGGGGGGGCTGAAGCTTTCTTT. Supplemented by reference TRBV7-6 and TRBJ1-1, the full variable domain reads GAGVSQSPRYKVTKRGQDVALRCDPISGHVSLYWYRQALGQGPEFLTYFNYEAQQDKSGLPNDRFSAERPEGSISTLTIQRTEQRDSAMYRCASSQGGAEAFFGQGTRLTVV.

The J gene is TRBJ1-5, the V gene TRBV2, with D unresolved. Germline V CDR1 and CDR2: SNHLY, FYNNEI. The CDR3 consists of 15 residues. Trimming took off 6 bases at V and 0 bases at J, with 12 bases between the two ends. This CDR3 reads CASRNSTLSNQPQHF. The CDR3 nucleotides are TGTGCCAGCAGGAACAGTACCCTTAGCAATCAGCCCCAGCATTTT.

The chain recombines TRBV5-1 with TRBJ2-5, with TRBD2 matching 15 bases. The CDR3 loop spans 17 amino acids. CDR1 and CDR2 from the germline V gene are SGHRS and YFSETQ. With V trimmed by 3 bases and J by 2 bases, 5 bases remained unmatched. The CDR3 sequence is CASSSLGLAGGQETQYF. For the CDR3, the DNA is TGCGCCAGCAGCTCTTTAGGACTAGCGGGAGGGCAAGAGACCCAGTACTTC.

The chain links TRBV6-1 to TRBJ1-4, with TRBD1 as a possible D gene (5 bases). V lost 6 bases, J lost 8 bases, and 13 bases lay in between. This CDR3 contains 13 residues. The germline CDR1 and CDR2 sequences are MNHNS and SASEGT. The CDR3 sequence: CASSVDRREKLFF. CDR3 DNA sequence: TGTGCCAGCAGCGTTGACAGAAGGGAAAAACTGTTTTTT.

This chain connects TRBV5-1 to TRBJ1-2; 7 bases line up with TRBD1. The CDR3 is 13 residues long. CDR1 SGHRS and CDR2 YFSETQ come from the germline V gene. V shed 6 bases, J shed 10 bases, and the junction held 12 bases outside the gene matches. The CDR3 region has the DNA TGCGCCAGCACGGTCACAGGGGAAGAAGTCTACACCTTC. Protein: CASTVTGEEVYTF.

This CDR3 reads CAISEGRGSYEQYF. As DNA, the CDR3 is TGTGCCATCAGTGAGGGTCGAGGGTCCTACGAGCAGTACTTC. The chain links TRBV10-3 to TRBJ2-7, with a possible D match to TRBD2 (5 bases). CDR3 length: 14 amino acids. Germline loops: CDR1 ENHRY, CDR2 SYGVKD. V lost 2 bases and J lost 1, with 9 bases in between.

The chain employs TRBV5-1 and TRBJ1-2, with a tentative D call TRBD1 (5 bases). V dropped 4 bases and J dropped 12 bases, with 22 bases sitting between them. The CDR3 runs 14 residues. CDR1 is SGHRS, CDR2 YFSETQ, per germline. The CDR3 coding sequence is TGCGCCAGCAGCCCCGAAGGTATCAGGGACGGAGACACCTTC. The encoded protein is CASSPEGIRDGDTF.

This clone came up once. The chain joins TRBV7-3 to TRBJ1-3, with D hard to call. The ends were cut back, 1 base at V and 4 bases at J, with 5 bases in the middle. CDR1 is SGHTA, CDR2 FQGTGA, per germline. CDR3 size: 13 residues. The CDR3 sequence is CASSLIAGNTIYF. The DNA of the CDR3 is TGTGCCAGCAGCTTAATTGCAGGAAACACCATATATTTT.

J is TRBJ2-7 and V is TRBV4-1; the match to TRBD2 covers 13 bases. Trimming at V came to 1 base and at J to 5 bases, leaving 8 bases not matched to a gene. The CDR3 sequence is 17 residues long. CDR1 is MGHRA, CDR2 YSYEKL, per germline. This chain's CDR3 is CASSQGIWTSGRNEQYF. For the CDR3, the DNA is TGCGCCAGCAGCCAAGGTATCTGGACTAGCGGGAGAAACGAGCAGTACTTC.

The rearrangement links TRBV28 to TRBJ2-2; D unclear. The length of the CDR3 is 14 residues. Germline V CDR1 and CDR2: MDHEN, SYDVKM. Between the trimmed V and J ends, which lost 6 bases and 6 bases, there was a span of 14 bases. The DNA of the CDR3 is TGTGCCAGCAGATATCTCCTTGGGGCCGGGGAGCTGTTTTTT. Protein: CASRYLLGAGELFF.

This clone was detected once. V and J are TRBV9 and TRBJ2-1; D is possibly TRBD2 (6 bases). CDR3 size: 14 residues. V lost 3 bases to trimming and J lost 8 bases, with 15 bases between them. Germline V gene lookup returns CDR1 SGDLS and CDR2 YYNGEE. The CDR3 DNA sequence: TGTGCCAGCAGCGCGGGGACTCTTTGGGATGAGCAGTTCTTC. Translation gives CASSAGTLWDEQFF.

The chain combines TRBV30 with TRBJ2-5, with a tentative D call TRBD2 (6 bases). Germline CDR1 GTSNPN, CDR2 SVGIG (reference sequence). The V end lost 2 bases, the J end lost 2 bases, and 15 bases lay between the germline ends. The CDR3 length is 15 residues. The CDR3 region has the DNA TGTGCCTGGAGTCCCGGGCGGGGATCGCAAGAGACCCAGTACTTC. Translation gives CAWSPGRGSQETQYF.

On this clone itself: Distinct nucleotide sequences in the sample also encode this CDR3. V gene TRBV5-1 combines with J gene TRBJ1-1; D ambiguous. Germline values: CDR1 SGHRS, CDR2 YFSETQ. CDR3 length: 14 residues. Between the trimmed V and J ends, which lost 0 bases and 1 base, there was a span of 7 bases. CDR3 DNA sequence: TGCGCCAGCAGCTTGGAACGGGGGAACACTGAAGCTTTCTTT. It codes for CASSLERGNTEAFF. The complete variable domain, with remaining parts taken from reference TRBV5-1 and TRBJ1-1, reads KAGVTQTPRYLIKTRGQQVTLSCSPISGHRSVSWYQQTPGQGLQFLFEYFSETQRNKGNFPGRFSGRQFSNSRSEMNVSTLELGDSALYLCASSLERGNTEAFFGQGTRLTVV.

The V gene is TRBV9, the J gene TRBJ2-3, with D unresolved. V gave up 1 base and J gave up 0 bases, with 9 bases separating them. Germline CDR1 and CDR2: SGDLS and YYNGEE. This CDR3 is 15 amino acids long. The CDR3 nucleotides read TGTGCCAGCAGCGTACAGGCAGTTAGCACAGATACGCAGTATTTT. Translated, it gives CASSVQAVSTDTQYF.